Described below is a single TCR beta chain sequence and its context. TCRdb ran MiXCR on the 5' RACE reads and lists one entry per CDR3 protein. The table lists 1.5 million to 2 million distinct CDR3 sequences, about 31% of them singletons. This entry is derived from a study of identical twins. Germline V gene lookup returns CDR1 DFQATT and CDR2 SNEGSKA (reference sequence). The CDR3 totals 13 residues. The chain links TRBV20-1 to TRBJ2-1; a possible D gene is TRBD1 (6 bases). The sample taken for sequencing was cord blood. The origin of this receptor is a newborn girl in good health. DNA for the CDR3: TGCAGGATCCCCGGGACACTGTACAATGAGCAGTTCTTC. Translated, it gives CRIPGTLYNEQFF.